This TCR beta chain was documented in a study of control samples from healthy donors and cancer patients. CDR1 is MNHEY, CDR2 SVGAGI, per germline. Trimming left V 8 bases short and J 8 bases short, with 19 bases between. The CDR3 has 15 residues. Method: immunoSEQ multiplex PCR; TCRdb's copy keeps in-frame clones and lacks some. The table shows 130,000 or so clones, with around 93% occurring only once. Sequencing input: blood. This sequence originates from a woman aged 45-60 years in good health. The J gene is TRBJ1-6, the V gene TRBV6-5, with a possible D match to TRBD1 (6 bases). The CDR3 DNA reads as TGTGCCAGCTGGCCCCCAATTGGGGGCGATTCACCCCTCCACTTT. It encodes CASWPPIGGDSPLHF.